What follows describes a single T cell receptor beta chain. What it binds is unknown. TCR beta cDNA libraries included unique molecular identifiers. From roughly 1 to 10 million T cells, 400,000 to 650,000 cDNA molecules were obtained. TCRdb re-called the PCR reads through MiXCR, storing one row per CDR3 protein. This table has 450,000 to 650,000 distinct CDR3 sequences, 40% to 50% appearing once. The data derive from a study of post-analysis software for immune sequencing data. Findings and limits, study-wide: Relative to controls, patients had 4 or 5 TRBV segments at higher frequency, with TRBV5-6, TRBV5-1 and TRBV20-1 among these.

After removal of 1 base from V and 8 bases from J, the junction contained 8 bases not matched to a gene. This CDR3 is 15 amino acids long. Germline V CDR1 and CDR2: SGHTA, FQGNSA. This chain connects TRBV7-2 to TRBJ2-1; 7 bases are shared with TRBD2. This TCR came from a girl aged 5 to 17 with multiple sclerosis. Sequencing used blood. In nucleotides, the CDR3 is TGTGCCAGCAGCTTAGAACGGTTGGCGGGGGATGAGCAGTTCTTC. Encoded protein: CASSLERLAGDEQFF.